These 19 T cell receptor beta chains were all obtained from the same sample, sequenced in a study of T cell responses to AZD1222 COVID-19 vaccine. Profiling relied on immunoSEQ multiplex PCR, and the TCRdb table lists in-frame clones only, not all of them. The sample yields fewer than 200,000 clones, about nine tenths seen once. The material sequenced was peripheral blood, taken on day 0 of AZD1222 vaccination. Source of these receptors: an adult in good health.

The chain employs TRBV11-2 and TRBJ2-4; 10 bases fit TRBD1. The CDR3 is 17 residues long. Germline V gives CDR1 SGHAT, CDR2 FQNNGV. J was trimmed by 0 bases and V by 2 bases; bases with no gene match: 4. The DNA for the CDR3 is TGTGCCAGCAGCTTAATAGACAGGGGGCAAGCCAAAAACATTCAGTACTTC. Its protein is CASSLIDRGQAKNIQYF.

In this sample, this clone turned up many times. The rearrangement uses TRBV28 and TRBJ2-6, with D perhaps being TRBD1 or TRBD2 (5 bases each). CDR1 is MDHEN and CDR2 is SYDVKM in the germline V gene. Deletions cut 11 bases from V and 0 bases from J, with 14 bases between. CDR3 size: 15 residues. This chain's CDR3 is CAARDVASGANVLTF. The CDR3 coding sequence is TGTGCCGCCCGGGACGTAGCCTCTGGGGCCAACGTCCTGACTTTC.

There are a few counts of this clone. The same CDR3 can be traced to other DNA sequences in this sample. The rearrangement links TRBV7-9 to TRBJ2-2; possibly TRBD2 for D (5 bases). Trimming took off 5 bases at V and 1 base at J, with 5 bases between the two ends. Looked up from germline, CDR1 is SEHNR and CDR2 is FQNEAQ (reference sequence). The CDR3 is 13 residues long. CDR3 in amino acids: CASSRGNTGELFF. CDR3 sequence (DNA): TGTGCCAGCAGCCGGGGGAACACCGGGGAGCTGTTTTTT.

The chain employs TRBV28 and TRBJ1-4; tentatively, D is TRBD1 (5 bases). V was shortened by 5 bases and J by 7 bases, with 17 bases between the two germline ends. The CDR3 spans 15 residues. Germline V CDR1 and CDR2: MDHEN, SYDVKM. Here the CDR3 reads CASSTSGGDSEKLFF. The CDR3, as DNA: TGTGCCAGCAGTACGTCCGGGGGTGATAGTGAAAAACTGTTTTTT.

The CDR3 region is CASSQVRTQKDSPLHF. CDR3 nucleotide sequence: TGCGCCAGCAGCCAAGTGAGGACCCAGAAGGATTCACCCCTCCACTTT. The chain links TRBV4-1 to TRBJ1-6; D call uncertain. Trimming cost V 1 base and J 8 bases, with 15 bases left between them. From germline, CDR1 is MGHRA and CDR2 YSYEKL. The CDR3 loop spans 16 amino acids.

V usage is TRBV19 and J usage is TRBJ2-7; D tentatively fits TRBD1 or TRBD2 (5 bases each). The CDR3 runs to 16 residues. V dropped 3 bases and J dropped 2 bases, with 17 bases sitting between them. In germline, CDR1 is LNHDA, CDR2 SQIVND (reference sequence). The CDR3 region has the DNA TGTGCCAGTAGTATCTACGGGACCCAGCAACCCTACGAGCAGTACTTC. Protein sequence: CASSIYGTQQPYEQYF.

This chain uses TRBV7-3 with TRBJ2-3; 8 bases line up with TRBD1. J was trimmed by 4 bases and V by 4 bases; bases with no gene match: 7. The CDR3 covers 15 residues. The V gene's germline CDR1 is SGHTA and CDR2 FQGTGA. This CDR3 is CASSSRTGIADTQYF. CDR3 bases: TGTGCCAGCAGCTCACGGACAGGGATAGCAGATACGCAGTATTTT.

The CDR3 region has the DNA TGTGCCAGCAGCCTTCGTCTAGGGATGGGCGGACCTCTCCACTTT. Its protein is CASSLRLGMGGPLHF. The chain employs TRBV7-9 and TRBJ1-6; no clear D. The CDR3 consists of 15 residues. Trimming shortened V by 5 bases and J by 16 bases, and 24 bases separated the two germline ends. The germline CDR1 and CDR2 sequences are SEHNR and FQNEAQ (reference sequence).

The chain carries TRBV28 and TRBJ2-5, with TRBD2 as a possible D gene (5 bases). From germline, CDR1 is MDHEN and CDR2 SYDVKM. The CDR3 has 15 residues. The V end was cut by 5 bases, the J end by 4 bases, with 17 bases between. In nucleotides, the CDR3 is TGTGCCAGCAGTATCCCGAAGCGAGGAGGAGAGACCCAGTACTTC. Translated: CASSIPKRGGETQYF.

The rearrangement uses TRBV27 and TRBJ2-7; 7 bases are shared with TRBD1. Germline assignment: CDR1 MNHEY and CDR2 SMNVEV (reference sequence). The CDR3 runs to 14 residues. The V segment lost 5 bases and the J segment 0 bases; nucleotides outside the gene matches: 4. CDR3 residues: CASSRQGFSYEQYF. In nucleotides, the CDR3 is TGTGCCAGCAGTCGACAGGGATTCTCCTACGAGCAGTACTTC.

The V call is TRBV2, the J call TRBJ1-2; possibly TRBD1 for D (5 bases). Germline V CDR1 and CDR2: SNHLY, FYNNEI. CDR3 size: 14 residues. V lost 6 bases, J lost 4 bases, and 15 bases lay in between. The DNA of the CDR3 is TGTGCCAGCAGACCGGCAGGGAAGCGCTATGGCTACACCTTC. Its protein product is CASRPAGKRYGYTF.

The chain links TRBV7-3 to TRBJ1-3, with 8 bases identical to TRBD1. Trimming cost V 5 bases and J 4 bases; bases outside gene matches: 7. CDR3 length: 15 amino acids. Germline V gene lookup returns CDR1 SGHTA and CDR2 FQGTGA. CDR3 sequence (DNA): TGTGCCAGCAGCCTAGGACAGGGCGCGGGAAACACCATATATTTT. It translates to CASSLGQGAGNTIYF.

V and J are TRBV7-2 and TRBJ2-7; possibly TRBD2 for D (6 bases). The germline V gene has CDR1 SGHTA and CDR2 FQGNSA. Trimming removed 1 base from V and 4 bases from J, with 17 bases in between. There are 16 residues in the CDR3. CDR3 coding DNA: TGTGCCAGCAGCTTAGAGGGAGGCGCGGGGAGGTACGAGCAGTACTTC. It yields the protein CASSLEGGAGRYEQYF. The whole variable domain, filled in from reference TRBV7-2 and TRBJ2-7, reads GAGVSQSPSNKVTEKGKDVELRCDPISGHTALYWYRQSLGQGLEFLIYFQGNSAPDKSGLPSDRFSAERTGGSVSTLTIQRTQQEDSAVYLCASSLEGGAGRYEQYFGPGTRLTVT.

The chain combines TRBV24-1 with TRBJ1-5, with D maybe TRBD1 (5 bases). Germline-derived CDR1 and CDR2 are KGHDR and SFDVKD. The CDR3 sequence is 15 residues long. Between the trimmed V and J ends, which lost 4 bases and 1 base, there was a span of 10 bases. CDR3 amino acids: CATSDRTTSNQPQHF. DNA for the CDR3: TGTGCCACCAGTGACAGGACAACGAGCAATCAGCCCCAGCATTTT.

The chain couples TRBV5-6 to TRBJ2-3, with TRBD2 matching 10 bases. CDR3 length equals 16 residues. Trimming removed 3 bases from V and 7 bases from J; junction bases left unmatched: 11. The germline V gene encodes CDR1 SGHDT and CDR2 YYEEEE. This chain's CDR3 is CASSSGGSGRGNTQYF. In nucleotides, the CDR3 is TGTGCCAGCAGCTCCGGCGGAAGCGGGAGGGGGAATACGCAGTATTTT.

In regard to this clone: At one end, the junction sequence differs from germline, possibly due to a read error. The chain has TRBV6-2 or TRBV6-3 and TRBJ2-1, with no clear D. The CDR3 loop spans 13 amino acids. Germline V gene data show CDR1 as MNHEY and CDR2 as SVGEGT. The CDR3 nucleotides are TGTGCCAGCAGTGACTCCCAACGGGATGAGCAGTTCTTC. This sequence encodes CASSDSQRDEQFF.

The chain joins TRBV15 to TRBJ2-7; 8 nucleotides align to TRBD2. The CDR3 loop spans 15 amino acids. Trimming took 3 bases from V and 3 from J; bases not matched to a gene: 7. The germline V gene has CDR1 LNHNV and CDR2 YYDKDF (reference sequence). Here the CDR3 reads CATSRGGGGYYEQYF. DNA of the CDR3: TGTGCCACCAGCAGGGGTGGCGGGGGGTACTACGAGCAGTACTTC.

The V and J genes are TRBV30 and TRBJ1-2; perhaps TRBD1 as D (6 bases). The CDR3 spans 14 residues. Germline loops: CDR1 GTSNPN, CDR2 SVGIG (reference sequence). Trimming took 1 base from V and 8 from J, leaving 17 bases between them. CDR3 sequence (DNA): TGTGCCTGGAGTGCAACTACAGGGATAGGAGGCTACACCTTC. This gives the protein CAWSATTGIGGYTF.

In its sample, this clone was seen once. V gene TRBV9 combines with J gene TRBJ1-5; D remains ambiguous. The V gene lost 0 bases and the J gene lost 9 bases, with 13 bases spanning the gap. The CDR3 has 14 amino acids. Germline V CDR1 and CDR2: SGDLS, YYNGEE. The CDR3 reads CASSVDPVGRPQHF. CDR3 nucleotides: TGTGCCAGCAGCGTAGACCCGGTTGGTCGGCCCCAGCATTTT.